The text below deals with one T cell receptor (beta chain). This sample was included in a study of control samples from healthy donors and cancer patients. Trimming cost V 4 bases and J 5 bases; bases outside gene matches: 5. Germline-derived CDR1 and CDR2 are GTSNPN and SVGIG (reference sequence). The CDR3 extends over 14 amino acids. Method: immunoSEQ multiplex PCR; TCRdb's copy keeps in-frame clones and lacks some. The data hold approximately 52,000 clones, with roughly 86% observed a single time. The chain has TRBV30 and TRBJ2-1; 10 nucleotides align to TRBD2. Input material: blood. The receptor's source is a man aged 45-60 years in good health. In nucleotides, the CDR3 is TGTGCCTGGACTAGCGGGAGATCCCACAATGAGCAGTTCTTC. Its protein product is CAWTSGRSHNEQFF.